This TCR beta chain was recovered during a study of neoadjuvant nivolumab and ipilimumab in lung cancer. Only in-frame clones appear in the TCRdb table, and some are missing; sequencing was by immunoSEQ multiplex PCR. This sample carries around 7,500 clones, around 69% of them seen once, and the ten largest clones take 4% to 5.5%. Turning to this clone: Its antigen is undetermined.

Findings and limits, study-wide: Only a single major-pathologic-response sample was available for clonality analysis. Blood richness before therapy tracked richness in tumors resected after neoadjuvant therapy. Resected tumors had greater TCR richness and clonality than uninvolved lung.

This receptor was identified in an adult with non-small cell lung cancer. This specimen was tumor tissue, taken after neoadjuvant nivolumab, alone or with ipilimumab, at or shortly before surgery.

CDR3 region: CASSGPSGNQPQHF. CDR3 in DNA: TGTGCCAGCAGCGGGCCTTCGGGCAATCAGCCCCAGCATTTT. This chain links TRBV2 with TRBJ1-5, with D uncertain. In germline, CDR1 is SNHLY, CDR2 FYNNEI. The CDR3 is made up of 14 amino acids. V lost 6 bases and J 2 bases, leaving 11 bases between the germline ends.